This is a list of T cell receptor beta chains from one sample in a study of vaccination and CD4 T cells after COVID-19. Antigens of these TCRs are unknown. Each CDR3 protein gets one entry after TCRdb re-called the PCR reads with MiXCR. The sample yields about 7,800 distinct CDR3 sequences, 58% seen once. The sequenced sample consisted of CD4+ T cells from blood, cultured in vitro. Source of these receptors: a human donor who had recovered from COVID-19. CDR3s include the opening cysteine and the closing phenylalanine or tryptophan. The D gene is left open where the match is weak. Only some rows state a clone size, as once, few, many or a class for expanded clones.

cdr3_nt cdr3_aa v_call d_call clone_size j_call
TGTGCCACCTCATTCGGACGGTTGGGCACTGAAGCTTTCTTT CATSFGRLGTEAFF TRBV21-1 NA NA TRBJ1-1
TGTGCCAGCAGCTTACAGTACCTCAGCACAGATACGCAGTATTTT CASSLQYLSTDTQYF TRBV7-2 NA large TRBJ2-3
TGTGCCAGCAGTCTCCTTTCACCCGATAATTCACCCCTCCACTTT CASSLLSPDNSPLHF TRBV28 NA medium-sized TRBJ1-6
TGTGCCAGTAGGGACCCAGCGGGGGGCCTACCCAATGAGCAGTTCTTC CASRDPAGGLPNEQFF TRBV19 TRBD2 NA TRBJ2-1
TGCAGTGCTAGAGATCCCCGGGGGTCAGGAAACACCATATATTTT CSARDPRGSGNTIYF TRBV20-1 NA NA TRBJ1-3
TGCGCCAGCAGCCGAGAGGACAGGGCTAACTATGGCTACACCTTC CASSREDRANYGYTF TRBV4-3 TRBD1 NA TRBJ1-2
TGTGCCAGTAGTAGGTCCACGGGGGAAGGCTATGGCTACACCTTC CASSRSTGEGYGYTF TRBV19 NA NA TRBJ1-2
TGTGCCAGCAGCTTAATGGGGGCGATGAGCACAGATACGCAGTATTTT CASSLMGAMSTDTQYF TRBV7-2 NA NA TRBJ2-3
TGTGCCACGTCGGATAGTAGCGGGAGGGCGGGGGAGCAGTACTTC CATSDSSGRAGEQYF TRBV10-3 TRBD2 NA TRBJ2-7
TGTGCCAGCAGTTACGGTTACTTCACAGGCGGGACAGATACGCAGTATTTT CASSYGYFTGGTDTQYF TRBV6-5 NA NA TRBJ2-3
TGTGCCAGCAGTGACAGACCAGGGGGCGAGCAGTACTTC CASSDRPGGEQYF TRBV6-4 TRBD1 NA TRBJ2-7
TGTGCCAGCAGAGCCGTGGGGCAGTTTTCCTACGAGCAGTACTTC CASRAVGQFSYEQYF TRBV2 NA NA TRBJ2-7
TGTGCCAGCAGTCCACAGGGGGGTACCGGCCTCTACGAGCAGTACTTC CASSPQGGTGLYEQYF TRBV6-1 TRBD1 few TRBJ2-7
TGCGCCAGCAGCCGACAGGGCCAAGAGACCCAGTACTTC CASSRQGQETQYF TRBV10-1 TRBD1 NA TRBJ2-5
TGTGCCAGCAGTTACTCGGTAGCCCGCGGGGAGCTGTTTTTT CASSYSVARGELFF TRBV6-5 NA NA TRBJ2-2
TGTGCCAGCAGCGTATTGACTAGCGGGAAGTCTGATGAGCAGTTCTTC CASSVLTSGKSDEQFF TRBV7-9 TRBD2 NA TRBJ2-1
TGTGCCAGCAGCTTGAACAGGGGGCACACTGAAGCTTTCTTT CASSLNRGHTEAFF TRBV5-4 TRBD1 NA TRBJ1-1
TGTGCCAGCAGCGGAAGAGACTATGGCTACACCTTC CASSGRDYGYTF TRBV6-1 NA NA TRBJ1-2
TGTGCCAGCAGCCAACACCTAGCGGGAGGTGCCGGGGAGCTGTTTTTT CASSQHLAGGAGELFF TRBV12-3/TRBV12-4 TRBD2 NA TRBJ2-2
TGTGCCAGCAGTTCTCAAGGACAGGGGCGTCTAACCCTCCACTTT CASSSQGQGRLTLHF TRBV28 TRBD1 NA TRBJ1-6
TGTGCCACCTCGGACAGGGGATTATCCTACAATGAGCAGTTCTTC CATSDRGLSYNEQFF TRBV24-1 TRBD1 few TRBJ2-1
TGCGCCAGCAGCTTGCGGGCCAACTACAATGAGCAGTTCTTC CASSLRANYNEQFF TRBV5-1 NA NA TRBJ2-1
TGCAGTGCTAGCCCCACTATGGGGGGCTCGCGTGAAAAACTGTTTTTT CSASPTMGGSREKLFF TRBV20-1 NA NA TRBJ1-4
TGTGCCAGCAGTGAATATGGTGCGGGGGCCCCCCGGGAGACCCAGTACTTC CASSEYGAGAPRETQYF TRBV25-1 NA NA TRBJ2-5
TGTGCCAGCAGTGGGGTCAGCGGGCGGGCAAGAGATACGCAGTATTTT CASSGVSGRARDTQYF TRBV6-1 NA once TRBJ2-3
TGTGCCAGCAGCCTGAGGGACAGACACAATGAGCAGTTCTTC CASSLRDRHNEQFF TRBV7-9 TRBD1 NA TRBJ2-1
TGTGCCAGCAGCCTCCGGGACAGCAATTCACCCCTCCACTTT CASSLRDSNSPLHF TRBV6-1 TRBD1 NA TRBJ1-6
TGTGCCAGCAGCTCCAGGGGGCTATTAGCCAAAAACATTCAGTACTTC CASSSRGLLAKNIQYF TRBV7-2 TRBD1 NA TRBJ2-4
TGTGCCAGCAGCTCACCGGACAGATACTATGGCTACACCTTC CASSSPDRYYGYTF TRBV6-1 NA NA TRBJ1-2
TGCGCCAGCAGTGAGCCGTGGGGCCATGAGGGGACTAGAGAGGGGTACAATGAGCAGTTCTTC CASSEPWGHEGTREGYNEQFF TRBV10-1 TRBD2 NA TRBJ2-1
TGTGCCAGCTCACCAAGGACAGGGCATGAGGATGAAGCTTTCTTT CASSPRTGHEDEAFF TRBV18 TRBD1 NA TRBJ1-1
TGCAGCGTTGGGGGGACTAGCGGGAAAACCCTCACAGATACGCAGTATTTT CSVGGTSGKTLTDTQYF TRBV29-1 TRBD2 NA TRBJ2-3
TGTGCCAGCAGCTCTGACAGTGCCAGCTCTGGGGCCAACGTCCTGACTTTC CASSSDSASSGANVLTF TRBV11-2 NA NA TRBJ2-6
TGCAGTGCTAGGATCGGGAGACAGGGGTTAAGTCAGCCCCAGCATTTT CSARIGRQGLSQPQHF TRBV20-1 TRBD1 NA TRBJ1-5
TGTGCCAGCACCAACACAGGGTCTAACTATGGCTACACCTTC CASTNTGSNYGYTF TRBV6-1 NA few TRBJ1-2
TGCAGTGCTAATTCGGTCGGGGGCTCCAATCAGCCCCAGCATTTT CSANSVGGSNQPQHF TRBV20-1 NA NA TRBJ1-5
TGTGCCAGCAGCTCAAAGGGGTCAGGGAGTGGTAGATCACCCCTCCACTTT CASSSKGSGSGRSPLHF TRBV5-4 NA NA TRBJ1-6
TGCGCCAGCAGCCAGGTCCAAGGGGGGATCCCTCAGCCCCAGCATTTT CASSQVQGGIPQPQHF TRBV4-1 NA NA TRBJ1-5
TGTGCCACCACGGACTCGGAGGGAGCGGCAGATACGCAGTATTTT CATTDSEGAADTQYF TRBV24-1 NA NA TRBJ2-3
TGTGCCAGCAGCTCCTTTCGAGCGAGCTCCTACAATGAGCAGTTCTTC CASSSFRASSYNEQFF TRBV7-9 NA NA TRBJ2-1
TGTGCCAGCAGCATTCTTAGCGGGAGGGCCGGCACAGATACGCAGTATTTT CASSILSGRAGTDTQYF TRBV9 TRBD2 few TRBJ2-3
TGCGCCAGCAGTGAAACCTACGAGCAGTACTTC CASSETYEQYF TRBV10-1 NA NA TRBJ2-7
TGTGCCAGCAGTTTAACGGCCAGACAGGGAAGAAACAGCAATCAGCCCCAGCATTTT CASSLTARQGRNSNQPQHF TRBV27 TRBD1 NA TRBJ1-5
TGTGCCAGCAGCCGAACGACAGGGTTCAATCAGCCCCAGCATTTT CASSRTTGFNQPQHF TRBV11-2 TRBD1 NA TRBJ1-5
TGTGCCAGCAGCTTAGTGGCAGGGCCCAATTCACCCCTCCACTTT CASSLVAGPNSPLHF TRBV7-9 NA few TRBJ1-6
TGCAGTGCTAGAGAGGGGACAGGGAACACTGAAGCTTTCTTT CSAREGTGNTEAFF TRBV20-1 TRBD1 once TRBJ1-1
TGCAGTGCTCGGGGACGAGCCTACGAGCAGTACTTC CSARGRAYEQYF TRBV20-1 NA NA TRBJ2-7
TGTGCCAGCAGCTTAGCGTTGGTAGAGACCCAGTACTTC CASSLALVETQYF TRBV7-6 NA NA TRBJ2-5
TGTGCCAGCAGTTTATACGGGATGGCTAATGAAAAACTGTCTTTT CASSLYGMANEKLSF TRBV27 NA NA TRBJ1-4
TGTGCCAGCTCACCAACCGTTTCTGGGGCCAACGTCCTGACTTTC CASSPTVSGANVLTF TRBV18 NA NA TRBJ2-6
TGTGCCAGCAGCTTGCTAGTAGCGGCTCAAGAGACCCAGTACTTC CASSLLVAAQETQYF TRBV5-4 NA NA TRBJ2-5
TGTGCCAGCAGTTGGGGGTTCGTATATGGCTACACCTTC CASSWGFVYGYTF TRBV12-3/TRBV12-4 NA once TRBJ1-2
TGTGCCAGCAGTGTTCCTAGCGGGAGGGGGAATGAGCAGTTCTTC CASSVPSGRGNEQFF TRBV2 TRBD2 large TRBJ2-1
TGTGCCAGCAGCCCGAGGACTCGAGGTTCACCCCTCCACTTT CASSPRTRGSPLHF TRBV27 NA few TRBJ1-6
TGTGCCATCAGTGCGGGACAGCCCGCGGAGCAGTACTTC CAISAGQPAEQYF TRBV10-3 TRBD1 NA TRBJ2-7